This note documents a single T cell receptor (beta chain) sequence. What it recognizes is unknown. The germline gene is not matched at one end of the junction; a read error may be the cause. Alongside a J-beta primer mix, a sample-barcoded 5' primer served in a second PCR lasting roughly 7 to 11 cycles. TCRdb reanalysed the 5' RACE reads using MiXCR and keeps one entry per CDR3 protein. This table has about 560,000 distinct CDR3 sequences, about 27% appearing once. The data originate from a study of blood T cells in healthy people across ages. The overall study: Through template switching, about one barcoded beta molecule was captured per two T cells, as measured in model experiments. Findings of the study overall: TCR beta diversity tracked closely with naive T cell percentage. Getting older went along with TCR beta diversity per million T cells dropping roughly linearly.

CDR3 size: 12 residues. Germline CDR1 is SNHLY and CDR2 is FYNNEI. The same specimen was also included in a second study, on T cells of mothers and their children.

The genes are TRBV2 and TRBJ1-6, with 8 bases matching TRBD1. Sequencing was carried out using blood. The TCR comes from a boy aged 2 to 10 in good health. CDR3 sequence (DNA): TGTGCCAGTAGGACAGGGCTCTCGGCCCTCTACTTT. It codes for CASRTGLSALYF.